Each of the 30 T cell receptor beta chains below was sequenced from the same sample in a study of control samples from healthy donors and cancer patients. Assay: immunoSEQ multiplex PCR; the TCRdb copy retains only in-frame clones and omits some. Among 75,000 to 90,000 clones, about 91% were seen once, and the ten largest hold more than 7%. The sequenced sample was blood. The receptors shown here come from a man aged 45-65 years in good health.

V gene TRBV29-1 combines with J gene TRBJ2-3; D unresolved. Germline V gene lookup returns CDR1 SQVTM and CDR2 ANQGSEA. There are 13 residues in the CDR3. Trimming pared 3 bases from V and 0 bases from J, leaving 7 bases between. The CDR3 sequence: CSVESGSTDTQYF. The CDR3 DNA reads as TGCAGCGTTGAGTCGGGTAGCACAGATACGCAGTATTTT.

Here the CDR3 reads CASTSGGVNTGELFF. CDR3 in DNA: TGTGCCAGCACCTCTGGAGGGGTGAACACCGGGGAGCTGTTTTTT. The V gene is TRBV2, the J gene TRBJ2-2; TRBD2 might be the D (6 bases). There are 15 residues in the CDR3. Germline values: CDR1 SNHLY, CDR2 FYNNEI. Deletions cut 7 bases from V and 1 base from J, with 13 bases between.

The gene calls are TRBV12-3 or TRBV12-4 and TRBJ2-5; D call uncertain. The CDR3 extends over 13 amino acids. Trimming removed 1 base at V and 5 bases at J, with 8 bases between. The CDR3, as DNA: TGTGCCAGCAGTTTAGGACAAAAGGAGACCCAGTACTTC. Translated, it gives CASSLGQKETQYF.

The chain is built from TRBV18 and TRBJ1-1; a weak D match, TRBD1 (5 bases). CDR1 and CDR2 (germline): KGHSH, LQKENI. V dropped 6 bases and J dropped 8 bases, with 13 bases sitting between them. This CDR3 is 12 amino acids long. CDR3 in DNA: TGTGCCAGCTCGTCAGACAGCCGGGAAGCTTTCTTT. Its translation: CASSSDSREAFF.

The chain carries TRBV5-1 and TRBJ1-2; TRBD1 aligns across 11 bases. Germline V lookup: CDR1 SGHRS, CDR2 YFSETQ. The CDR3 spans 16 residues. J lost 6 bases, V lost 3 bases, and 10 bases had no gene match. The CDR3 region has the DNA TGCGCCAGCAGCTCATCTACCGGGACAGGGGGTAATGGCTACACCTTC. The encoded protein is CASSSSTGTGGNGYTF.

The genes are TRBV10-3 and TRBJ1-3; D perhaps matches TRBD1 (5 bases). Germline V gives CDR1 ENHRY, CDR2 SYGVKD. The CDR3 contains 15 residues. Trimming took 6 bases from V and 0 from J, leaving 12 bases between them. In nucleotides, the CDR3 is TGTGCCATCAGCAAAAAAGGGGACTCTGGAAACACCATATATTTT. It specifies CAISKKGDSGNTIYF.

The count of this clone is one. This chain uses TRBV24-1 with TRBJ1-5, with a possible D match to TRBD1 (6 bases). V lost 7 bases and J lost 5, with 14 bases in between. The germline V gene has CDR1 KGHDR and CDR2 SFDVKD. The CDR3 extends over 14 amino acids. The DNA of the CDR3 is TGTGCCACCAGGATGACAGGAGGTGATCAGCCCCAGCATTTT. Amino acids: CATRMTGGDQPQHF.

This chain uses TRBV2 with TRBJ2-5, with TRBD2 matching over 14 bases. The trim removed 5 bases at V and 0 bases at J, leaving 11 bases unmatched. The germline CDR1 and CDR2 sequences are SNHLY and FYNNEI. The CDR3 extends over 19 amino acids. As DNA, the CDR3 is TGTGCCAGCAGTCCCGGACTAGCGGGGGGCCTCACGTACCAAGAGACCCAGTACTTC. Its translation: CASSPGLAGGLTYQETQYF.

The chain uses TRBV5-1 and TRBJ1-1; 7 bases are a match to TRBD1. CDR1 is SGHRS, CDR2 YFSETQ, per germline. The V segment lost 2 bases and the J segment 11 bases; nucleotides outside the gene matches: 3. The CDR3 has 11 amino acids. CDR3 residues: CASSFRGEAFF. The CDR3 region has the DNA TGCGCCAGCAGCTTCAGGGGGGAGGCTTTCTTT.

The chain combines TRBV27 with TRBJ2-7; the D is unclear. CDR3 length: 17 residues. The V gene lost 0 bases and the J gene lost 0 bases, with 15 bases spanning the gap. Germline values: CDR1 MNHEY, CDR2 SMNVEV (reference sequence). The CDR3 DNA reads TGTGCCAGCAGTTTATCAGGCCTGACAAGTGCCTCCTACGAGCAGTACTTC. As protein: CASSLSGLTSASYEQYF.

Remarks on this clone: One end of the junction fails to match germline, which may point to a read error. This chain links TRBV6-5 with TRBJ2-7; TRBD1 matches at 10 bases. Per the germline V gene, CDR1 is MNHEY and CDR2 is SVGAGI. This CDR3 has 14 amino acids. As DNA, the CDR3 is TGTGCCAGCAGTTACCGGGACAGGGGTACCACGTTGCACTTC. Its translation: CASSYRDRGTTLHF.

The rearrangement joins TRBV5-1 to TRBJ2-2, with 11 nucleotides matching TRBD1. Germline V gene sequence: CDR1 SGHRS, CDR2 YFSETQ. J lost 1 base, V lost 4 bases, and 15 bases had no gene match. The CDR3 length is 20 residues. CDR3 DNA sequence: TGCGCCAGCAGCCCAACGATAGGACAGGGGGCGCGGATGAACACCGGGGAGCTGTTTTTT. It yields the protein CASSPTIGQGARMNTGELFF.

V and J are TRBV27 and TRBJ1-1, with D perhaps TRBD1 (5 bases). The germline gives CDR1 MNHEY, CDR2 SMNVEV (reference sequence). V was shortened by 6 bases and J by 5 bases, with 10 bases between the two germline ends. The length of the CDR3 is 12 residues. The CDR3 DNA reads TGTGCCAGCAGCCAGGGCGGTACTGAAGCTTTCTTT. Translating it yields CASSQGGTEAFF.

The chain employs TRBV6-5 and TRBJ1-6; no clear D. The CDR3 consists of 12 residues. CDR1 is MNHEY and CDR2 is SVGAGI in the germline V gene. V lost 1 base and J 8 bases, leaving 3 bases between the germline ends. Here the CDR3 DNA reads TGTGCCAGCAGTTACTGGGATTCACCCCTCCACTTT. Translation: CASSYWDSPLHF.

The chain couples TRBV5-4 to TRBJ2-3, with D perhaps matching TRBD1 (5 bases). The CDR3 runs to 12 residues. Trimming took 5 bases from V and 3 from J, leaving 7 bases between them. The germline gives CDR1 SGHNT, CDR2 YYREEE (reference sequence). In nucleotides, the CDR3 is TGTGCCAGCAGTTACAGGACAGATACGCAGTATTTT. This encodes CASSYRTDTQYF.

The chain couples TRBV6-5 to TRBJ1-2; perhaps TRBD1 as D (6 bases). In germline, CDR1 is MNHEY, CDR2 SVGAGI. The CDR3 covers 14 residues. The ends were cut back, 8 bases at V and 8 bases at J, with 21 bases in the middle. CDR3 sequence (DNA): TGTGCCAGCCAAAAGAACGACAGGCGGGGCGGCTACACCTTC. Its translation is CASQKNDRRGGYTF.

Points on this clone: Other DNA sequences from this sample encode an identical CDR3 as well. The chain has TRBV27 and TRBJ2-5, with D possibly being TRBD1 (6 bases). CDR3 length: 13 residues. Germline values: CDR1 MNHEY, CDR2 SMNVEV (reference sequence). The V end was cut by 4 bases, the J end by 3 bases, with 9 bases between. The CDR3 here is CASSSAGEETQYF. CDR3 sequence (DNA): TGTGCCAGCAGTTCGGCAGGGGAAGAGACCCAGTACTTC.

This clone was recorded once. The genes are TRBV12-3 or TRBV12-4 and TRBJ2-7; possible D gene TRBD2, 5 bases. V was pared by 5 bases and J by 0 bases, with 8 bases between. This CDR3 is built from 13 residues. CDR3: CASSRRSSYEQYF. CDR3 DNA: TGTGCCAGCAGTCGGAGGAGCTCCTACGAGCAGTACTTC.

This chain connects TRBV6-4 to TRBJ1-1; no definite D call. V lost 0 bases and J 0 bases, leaving 5 bases between the germline ends. CDR1 and CDR2 (germline): MRHNA, SNTAGT. The CDR3 spans 14 residues. The CDR3 loop is CASSDSSMNTEAFF. CDR3 sequence (DNA): TGTGCCAGCAGTGACTCCAGCATGAACACTGAAGCTTTCTTT.

The V gene is TRBV9, the J gene TRBJ2-1, with a tentative D call TRBD2 (5 bases). The V gene's germline CDR1 is SGDLS and CDR2 YYNGEE. The CDR3 spans 13 residues. Trimming removed 2 bases from V and 7 bases from J, with 10 bases in between. The DNA of the CDR3 is TGTGCCAGCAGCGTTGCTAGCTGGAATGAGCAGTTCTTC. Translated, it gives CASSVASWNEQFF.

This chain uses TRBV11-2 with TRBJ2-5; 9 bases match TRBD1. The ends lost 0 bases at V and 2 bases at J; junction bases unmatched: 4. The CDR3 runs 16 residues. Germline lookup yields CDR1 SGHAT and CDR2 FQNNGV. CDR3 sequence: CASSLEYGTGQETQYF. The DNA for the CDR3 is TGTGCCAGCAGCTTAGAATACGGGACAGGGCAAGAGACCCAGTACTTC.

V and J are TRBV9 and TRBJ2-5; TRBD2 matches 8 bases. V lost 4 bases to trimming and J lost 3 bases; unmatched junction nucleotides: 11. The CDR3 has 16 residues. Germline V CDR1 and CDR2: SGDLS, YYNGEE. The DNA for the CDR3 is TGTGCCAGCAGCTTTGAGCGGGGGAGTACGGAAGAGACCCAGTACTTC. Translating gives CASSFERGSTEETQYF. The whole variable domain, filled in from reference TRBV9 and TRBJ2-5, reads DSGVTQTPKHLITATGQRVTLRCSPRSGDLSVYWYQQSLDQGLQFLIQYYNGEERAKGNILERFSAQQFPDLHSELNLSSLELGDSALYFCASSFERGSTEETQYFGPGTRLLVL.

The chain joins TRBV5-6 to TRBJ2-6; 7 bases fit TRBD1. With V trimmed by 6 bases and J by 0 bases, 15 bases remained unmatched. The CDR3 extends over 19 amino acids. From germline, CDR1 is SGHDT and CDR2 YYEEEE. This CDR3 reads CASNDIRDSHSSGANVLTF. CDR3 DNA: TGTGCCAGCAACGACATTCGGGACAGTCATTCCTCTGGGGCCAACGTCCTGACTTTC.

The chain joins TRBV29-1 to TRBJ2-7; D not resolved. Germline-derived CDR1 and CDR2 are SQVTM and ANQGSEA. V lost 4 bases, J lost 3 bases, and 7 bases lay in between. The CDR3 has 11 amino acids. Here the CDR3 reads CSVGERYEQYF. CDR3 DNA sequence: TGCAGCGTTGGTGAACGCTACGAGCAGTACTTC.

This chain joins TRBV24-1 and TRBJ2-3; D uncertain. V shed 0 bases and J shed 3 bases, with 9 bases lying between them. The germline V gene encodes CDR1 KGHDR and CDR2 SFDVKD. The length of the CDR3 is 15 residues. The CDR3 is CATSDLQRDTDTQYF. The CDR3 DNA is TGTGCCACCAGTGATTTGCAGAGAGATACAGATACGCAGTATTTT.

The J gene is TRBJ1-5, the V gene TRBV6-2 or TRBV6-3, with a possible D match to TRBD1 (5 bases). This CDR3 contains 14 residues. Trimming stripped 2 bases from V and 7 bases from J, with 12 bases between. Germline CDR1 reads MNHEY; CDR2 reads SVGEGT. In DNA form, the CDR3 reads TGTGCCAGCAGTTACCCCGGGGGTAGGCAGCCCCAGCATTTT. Translating it yields CASSYPGGRQPQHF.

V gene TRBV4-1 combines with J gene TRBJ2-1, with 9 positions matching TRBD2. V shed 2 bases and J 4 bases; nucleotides not matched to a gene: 6. The CDR3 length is 16 residues. Germline-derived CDR1 and CDR2 are MGHRA and YSYEKL. The CDR3 loop reads CASSQPLAGTYNEQFF. The CDR3 DNA sequence: TGCGCCAGCAGCCAACCCCTAGCGGGGACATACAATGAGCAGTTCTTC.

V and J are TRBV14 and TRBJ1-5; possible D gene TRBD1, 6 bases. The germline V and J ends were trimmed by 5 bases and 0 bases, with 11 bases remaining between them. CDR1 SGHDN and CDR2 FVKESK come from the germline V gene. The CDR3 covers 15 residues. DNA for the CDR3: TGTGCCAGCAGCAAAAGGGACATTAGCAATCAGCCCCAGCATTTT. Translated: CASSKRDISNQPQHF.

V usage is TRBV7-2 and J usage is TRBJ1-2; 8 nucleotides align to TRBD1. V shed 0 bases and J 3 bases; nucleotides not matched to a gene: 0. The germline V gene encodes CDR1 SGHTA and CDR2 FQGNSA. The CDR3 loop spans 14 amino acids. The CDR3 spells CASSLATGDYGYTF. Written as DNA, the CDR3 is TGTGCCAGCAGCTTAGCGACAGGGGACTATGGCTACACCTTC.

This chain joins TRBV6-5 and TRBJ2-7; D perhaps matches TRBD1 (6 bases). V was clipped by 8 bases and J by 1 base, with 12 bases between them. The CDR3 is 13 residues long. CDR1 and CDR2 from the germline V gene are MNHEY and SVGAGI. The CDR3: CASGKQGSYEQYF. The CDR3 DNA reads TGTGCCAGCGGAAAACAGGGTTCCTACGAGCAGTACTTC.